The 3 T cell receptor beta chains given below trace back to one sample, sequenced in a study of T cell responses to AZD1222 COVID-19 vaccine. Method: immunoSEQ multiplex PCR; TCRdb's copy keeps in-frame clones and lacks some. The table includes 110,000 or so clones, roughly 89% detected once. The sample in question was peripheral blood, obtained on day 0 of MenACWY control vaccination. These TCRs come from an adult in good health.

J is TRBJ2-1 and V is TRBV5-5; 10 bases line up with TRBD2. Unmatched junction bases numbered 13, after V lost 4 bases and J lost 9 bases. From germline, CDR1 is SGHKS and CDR2 YYEKEE (reference sequence). This CDR3 is built from 16 residues. The CDR3, as DNA: TGTGCCAGCAGCCTGACTAGCGGGTCTAACGGCGTTGAGCAGTTCTTC. Protein: CASSLTSGSNGVEQFF.

J is TRBJ2-1 and V is TRBV19; 11 nucleotides match TRBD1. The CDR3 is made up of 15 amino acids. Per germline, CDR1 LNHDA and CDR2 SQIVND (reference sequence). V lost 7 bases and J lost 2; bases outside the gene matches: 4. In DNA form, the CDR3 reads TGTGCCAGTATCACGGGACAGGGGGCCTACAATGAGCAGTTCTTC. Its translation: CASITGQGAYNEQFF.

The CDR3 DNA is TGTGCCAGCAGTTCCTACAGGGACTATGGCTACACCTTC. Translated: CASSSYRDYGYTF. This chain joins TRBV6-5 and TRBJ1-2; weak D call: TRBD1 (6 bases). This CDR3 comprises 13 residues. Germline V gene lookup returns CDR1 MNHEY and CDR2 SVGAGI. Trimming removed 4 bases at V and 3 bases at J, with 9 bases between.